One sample yielded the 3 T cell receptor beta chains listed below, sequenced in a study of blood T cell repertoires in COVID-19. Measured with immunoSEQ multiplex PCR; TCRdb has only the in-frame clones, and not every one. The sample lists a few hundred thousand clones, more than 70% seen once, with more than 1.5% in the top ten. Sequencing used PBMCs or T cells enriched from blood (not recorded which). The source of these receptors is a man in his forties in a cohort exposed to, infected with or recovered from COVID-19 (not recorded which).

This clone has only one observation. The rearrangement uses TRBV18 and TRBJ2-1; 15 nucleotides align to TRBD2. After removal of 6 bases from V and 10 bases from J, the junction contained 7 bases not matched to a gene. In germline, CDR1 is KGHSH, CDR2 LQKENI. CDR3 size: 15 residues. The CDR3 reads CASSPGTSGRKEQFF. CDR3 sequence (DNA): TGTGCCAGCTCCCCCGGGACTAGCGGGAGGAAGGAGCAGTTCTTC.

This clone was recorded only once. V and J are TRBV3-1 (or the pseudogene TRBV3-2) and TRBJ2-1; 9 nucleotides line up with TRBD1. V was pared by 0 bases and J by 2 bases, with 11 bases of the junction left unmatched. There are 19 residues in the CDR3. The V gene's germline CDR1 is LGHDT and CDR2 YNNKEL (reference sequence). The CDR3 DNA sequence: TGTGCCAGCAGCCAAGATATCGGACAGGGGATTAGAACCTACAATGAGCAGTTCTTC. Its protein product is CASSQDIGQGIRTYNEQFF.

The rearrangement links TRBV19 to TRBJ2-1; 7 bases fit TRBD2. CDR3 length equals 16 residues. Per germline, CDR1 LNHDA and CDR2 SQIVND (reference sequence). Unmatched junction bases numbered 6, after V lost 2 bases and J lost 2 bases. The CDR3 nucleotides read TGTGCCAGTAGTATACGGGGACTACCGGCCTACAATGAGCAGTTCTTC. Translated: CASSIRGLPAYNEQFF.